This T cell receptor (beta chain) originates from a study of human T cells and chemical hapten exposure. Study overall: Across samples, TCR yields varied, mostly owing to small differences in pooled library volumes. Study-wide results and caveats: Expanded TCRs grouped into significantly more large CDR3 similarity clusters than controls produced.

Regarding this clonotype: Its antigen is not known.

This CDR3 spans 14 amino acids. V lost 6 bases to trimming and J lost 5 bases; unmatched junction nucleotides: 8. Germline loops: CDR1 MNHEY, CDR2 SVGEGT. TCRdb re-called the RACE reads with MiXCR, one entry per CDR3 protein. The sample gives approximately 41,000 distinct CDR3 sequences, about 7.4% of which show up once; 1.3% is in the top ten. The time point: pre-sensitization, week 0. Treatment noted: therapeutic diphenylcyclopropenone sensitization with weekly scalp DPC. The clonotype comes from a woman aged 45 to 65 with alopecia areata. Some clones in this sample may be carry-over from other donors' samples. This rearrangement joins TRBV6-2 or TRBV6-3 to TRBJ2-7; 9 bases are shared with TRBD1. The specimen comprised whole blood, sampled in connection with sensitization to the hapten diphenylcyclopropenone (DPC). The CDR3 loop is CASRPGTGQNEQYF. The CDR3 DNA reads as TGTGCCAGCAGACCCGGGACAGGGCAAAACGAGCAGTACTTC.